Listed below are T cell receptor beta chains from one sample, sequenced in a study of T-cell memory formation after mild COVID-19. Using its own MiXCR run on the 5' RACE reads, TCRdb lists one record per CDR3 protein. The data contain about 450,000 distinct CDR3 sequences, around a quarter of them singletons. What was sequenced was PBMCs or a T cell subset sorted from them (not recorded which). The receptors originated from an adult woman who had mild COVID-19 (a few samples of this study predate the infection). Cell type and time point are not known. The CDR3 runs from the conserved cysteine through the conserved F or W. A D gene is named only where the DNA matches it firmly. Size is stated for part of the rows, as once, few or many counts, or as a class when the clone is expanded.

CDR3,DNA,size,V,J,D
CASSREWTSGNYQETQYF,TGTGCCAGCAGTCGAGAGTGGACTAGCGGGAATTACCAAGAGACCCAGTACTTC,.,TRBV21-1,TRBJ2-5,.
CSARDRVESSYEQYF,TGCAGTGCTAGAGATAGAGTGGAGAGCTCCTACGAGCAGTACTTC,.,TRBV20-1,TRBJ2-7,.
CASSQDRAGPHLGYTF,TGCGCCAGCAGCCAAGACAGGGCCGGACCGCATCTAGGCTACACCTTC,.,TRBV4-3,TRBJ1-2,.
CASSLESPGLALSYNEQFF,TGCGCCAGCAGCTTGGAGTCTCCGGGACTAGCGTTATCCTACAATGAGCAGTTCTTC,.,TRBV5-1,TRBJ2-1,TRBD2
CASSLWLGGEQFF,TGTGCCAGCAGTTTATGGTTAGGTGGTGAGCAGTTCTTC,.,TRBV27,TRBJ2-1,.
CASSSQQGATYEQYF,TGTGCCAGCAGCTCCCAACAGGGGGCAACCTACGAGCAGTACTTC,.,TRBV11-2,TRBJ2-7,TRBD1
CSARRPDTDTQYF,TGCAGTGCTAGGAGGCCAGACACAGATACGCAGTATTTT,.,TRBV20-1,TRBJ2-3,.
CSVIGTEYNEQFF,TGCAGCGTTATCGGGACAGAATACAATGAGCAGTTCTTC,.,TRBV29-1,TRBJ2-1,TRBD1
CASSLALAGGVQFF,TGTGCCAGCAGCTTAGCGTTAGCAGGGGGCGTGCAGTTCTTC,.,TRBV7-8,TRBJ2-1,TRBD1
CASRRCEQYF,TGTGCCAGCAGACGCTGCGAGCAGTACTTC,many,TRBV12-3/TRBV12-4,TRBJ2-7,.
CASSSFLGLYTDTQYF,TGTGCCAGCAGCTCGTTCCTGGGGCTCTACACAGATACGCAGTATTTT,.,TRBV7-9,TRBJ2-3,.
CASSQDLMEARGYTF,TGCGCCAGCAGCCAAGATCTCATGGAGGCGCGAGGCTACACCTTC,.,TRBV4-1,TRBJ1-2,.
CASSSGGRTYGQPQHF,TGTGCCAGCAGTTCGGGGGGGCGCACGTATGGTCAGCCCCAGCATTTT,once,TRBV12-3/TRBV12-4,TRBJ1-5,.
CASSQFLAAISYEQYF,TGTGCCAGCAGCCAATTCTTAGCGGCGATATCCTACGAGCAGTACTTC,few,TRBV7-2,TRBJ2-7,.
CASSDSPGGGLETQYF,TGTGCCAGCAGTGACTCTCCCGGGGGCGGCTTGGAGACCCAGTACTTC,few,TRBV6-4,TRBJ2-5,.
CASSNPPGLAGGEQYF,TGTGCCAGCAGCAACCCCCCGGGACTAGCGGGAGGCGAGCAGTACTTC,few,TRBV21-1,TRBJ2-7,.
CASSPGQGPNQPQHF,TGTGCCAGCAGTCCCGGACAGGGTCCAAATCAGCCCCAGCATTTT,.,TRBV12-3/TRBV12-4,TRBJ1-5,TRBD1
CASIVRGGVNTEAFF,TGTGCCAGCATCGTTAGGGGCGGGGTGAACACTGAAGCTTTCTTT,.,TRBV7-2,TRBJ1-1,.
CASSDPRKNQPQHF,TGTGCCAGCAGTGACCCGAGAAAGAATCAGCCCCAGCATTTT,few,TRBV12-3/TRBV12-4,TRBJ1-5,.
CASTEGRNTEAFF,TGTGCCAGCACCGAGGGAAGGAACACTGAAGCTTTCTTT,few,TRBV6-1,TRBJ1-1,.
CASSPPEGQSTEAFF,TGTGCCAGCAGCCCCCCGGAGGGTCAGAGCACTGAAGCTTTCTTT,.,TRBV4-2,TRBJ1-1,.
CASSLTTSGTSGGEQFF,TGTGCCAGCAGCTTAACAACTTCCGGGACTAGCGGTGGTGAGCAGTTCTTC,few,TRBV7-3,TRBJ2-1,TRBD2
CASSVGPAAFEQFF,TGTGCCAGCAGCGTAGGGCCAGCAGCCTTTGAGCAGTTCTTC,many,TRBV9,TRBJ2-1,.
CASSPGGWETQYF,TGCGCCAGCAGCCCCGGAGGATGGGAGACCCAGTACTTC,many,TRBV5-1,TRBJ2-5,.
CASNAGQGRQPQHF,TGTGCCAGCAACGCGGGACAGGGGAGGCAGCCCCAGCATTTT,few,TRBV19,TRBJ1-5,TRBD1
CASSPERGAAHTQYF,TGTGCCAGCAGCCCTGAGCGGGGGGCTGCTCATACGCAGTATTTT,.,TRBV9,TRBJ2-3,TRBD2
CASSQGAGTSGVF,TGTGCCAGCAGCCAAGGGGCTGGGACTAGTGGAGTCTTC,.,TRBV3-1,TRBJ2-7,TRBD2
CASRPRGYLNF,TGTGCCAGCAGGCCCCGGGGATACCTCAATTTT,.,TRBV12-3/TRBV12-4,TRBJ1-3,.
CASSPLGGGGAYEQFF,TGCGCCAGCAGCCCTCTTGGGGGCGGGGGGGCGTATGAGCAGTTCTTC,.,TRBV4-1,TRBJ2-1,TRBD2
CASSQTPGTQETQYF,TGTGCCAGCAGCCAGACACCAGGGACTCAAGAGACCCAGTACTTC,few,TRBV4-2,TRBJ2-5,.
CAWNPDSNTGELFF,TGTGCCTGGAATCCGGACAGCAACACCGGGGAGCTGTTTTTT,few,TRBV30,TRBJ2-2,.
CASSPAGGLGAYEQYF,TGTGCCAGCAGTCCCGCGGGGGGACTAGGTGCCTACGAGCAGTACTTC,few,TRBV27,TRBJ2-7,TRBD2
CASSYLGTAAYEQYF,TGTGCCAGCAGTTACCTCGGAACCGCCGCCTACGAGCAGTACTTC,many,TRBV6-2/TRBV6-3,TRBJ2-7,.
CSARAGTSSYNEQFF,TGCAGTGCTCGCGCGGGGACTAGCTCCTACAATGAGCAGTTCTTC,few,TRBV20-1,TRBJ2-1,TRBD2
CASSAAGTTGETQYF,TGTGCCAGCAGCGCCGCCGGGACTACCGGAGAGACCCAGTACTTC,few,TRBV7-2,TRBJ2-5,TRBD2
CASSVWPPTATPSTDTQYF,TGTGCCAGCAGCGTATGGCCTCCGACTGCTACCCCCAGCACAGATACGCAGTATTTT,few,TRBV9,TRBJ2-3,.
CASSERRLEGTGELFF,TGTGCCAGCAGTGAGCGGCGTTTGGAGGGCACCGGGGAGCTGTTTTTT,few,TRBV2,TRBJ2-2,.
CASSLPGRGTDTQYF,TGTGCCAGCAGCCTCCCAGGGCGCGGTACAGATACGCAGTATTTT,few,TRBV5-4,TRBJ2-3,.
CASSQQGRGKLFF,TGTGCCAGCAGCCAACAGGGTAGAGGAAAACTGTTTTTT,.,TRBV14,TRBJ1-4,.
CASSISGTASGEQYF,TGCGCCAGCAGCATTTCCGGGACGGCGTCCGGGGAGCAGTACTTC,few,TRBV5-1,TRBJ2-7,.
CASSITAGAQYEQYF,TGTGCCAGTAGTATCACGGCAGGGGCTCAGTACGAGCAGTACTTC,.,TRBV19,TRBJ2-7,.
CASSLEPGANYEQYF,TGTGCCAGCAGCTTAGAGCCAGGGGCAAACTACGAGCAGTACTTC,.,TRBV7-2,TRBJ2-7,.
CASNPTQAQSSSYEQYF,TGTGCTAGCAACCCTACACAGGCCCAGAGTAGCTCCTACGAGCAGTACTTC,few,TRBV12-5,TRBJ2-7,.